The clone carrying this TCR beta chain was detected a few times. Its antigen is unidentified. The whole isolated RNA underwent reverse transcription, so sequencing captured expressed TCRB transcripts. TCRdb's copy holds only in-frame clones and misses some; the assay was immunoSEQ multiplex PCR. This sample has around 240,000 clones, with about a sixth found just once. This sample was taken from a study of beta chain features in type 1 diabetes. The wider study: Healthy donors and patients showed comparable age, gender and cell yields.

Via the markers CD45RO/CCR7/CD25/CD127/CD95/CD27, stem cell-like memory, regulatory, central memory and naive CD4+ cells were sorted. Overall study findings and caveats: All four CD4+ subsets of Type 1 diabetes patients contained TCRB CDR3s that were moderately but significantly shorter. The naive, central memory and Treg TCRB repertoires of patients appeared to be more similar to one another than those of healthy donors. The influence of HLA type on TCRB rearrangement stayed undetermined.

Trimming took 4 bases from V and 5 from J, leaving 6 bases between them. The CDR3 runs 11 residues. Per germline, CDR1 SGDLS and CDR2 YYNGEE. V is TRBV9 and J is TRBJ2-5; no firm D call. The TCR was taken from a man aged 25-45 years with type 1 diabetes. Sequencing was carried out using naive CD4+ T cells from blood. The CDR3: CASSLSETQYF. CDR3 coding DNA: TGTGCCAGCAGCCTGTCGGAGACCCAGTACTTC.